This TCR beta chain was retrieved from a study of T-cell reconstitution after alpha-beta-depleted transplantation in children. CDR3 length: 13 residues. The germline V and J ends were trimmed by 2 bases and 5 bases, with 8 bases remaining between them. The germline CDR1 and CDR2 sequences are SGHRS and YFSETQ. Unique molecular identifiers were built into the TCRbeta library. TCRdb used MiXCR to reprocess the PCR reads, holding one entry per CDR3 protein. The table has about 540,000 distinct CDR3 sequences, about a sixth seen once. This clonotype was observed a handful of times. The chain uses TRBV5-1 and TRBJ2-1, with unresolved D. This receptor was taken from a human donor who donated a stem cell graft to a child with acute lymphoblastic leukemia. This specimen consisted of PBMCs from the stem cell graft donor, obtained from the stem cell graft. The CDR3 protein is CASSFLQNNEQFF. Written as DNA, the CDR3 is TGCGCCAGCAGCTTTTTACAAAACAATGAGCAGTTCTTC.